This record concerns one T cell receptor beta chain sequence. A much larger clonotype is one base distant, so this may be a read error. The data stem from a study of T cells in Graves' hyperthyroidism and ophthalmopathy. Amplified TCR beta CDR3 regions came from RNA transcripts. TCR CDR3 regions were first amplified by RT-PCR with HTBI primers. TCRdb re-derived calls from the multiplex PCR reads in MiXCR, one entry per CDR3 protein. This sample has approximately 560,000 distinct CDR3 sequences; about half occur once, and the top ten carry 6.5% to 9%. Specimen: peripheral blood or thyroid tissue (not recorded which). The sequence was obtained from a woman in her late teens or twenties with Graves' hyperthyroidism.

Here the CDR3 reads CARWTVRNYGYTF. The CDR3 DNA is TGTGCCAGATGGACAGTGAGAAACTATGGCTACACCTTC. The rearrangement joins TRBV2 to TRBJ1-2; possible D gene TRBD1, 6 bases. Germline CDR1 reads SNHLY; CDR2 reads FYNNEI. V was pared by 9 bases and J by 2 bases, with 13 bases between. CDR3 length: 13 amino acids.